These 18 T cell receptor beta chains were all obtained from the same sample, sequenced in a study of control samples from healthy donors and cancer patients. Sequencing was performed with immunoSEQ multiplex PCR; in TCRdb, only in-frame clones are kept and a portion is missing. This sample has 40,000 to 60,000 clones; 80% to 90% occur once, and the top ten carry around 2.8%. The sample taken for sequencing was PBMCs. These receptors were taken from a woman between 45 and 60 years old with lung cancer.

The chain links TRBV18 to TRBJ1-3; D remains ambiguous. Between the trimmed V and J ends, which lost 1 base and 0 bases, there was a span of 7 bases. Germline CDR1 and CDR2: KGHSH and LQKENI. This CDR3 comprises 15 residues. CDR3 in amino acids: CASSPQRVSGNTIYF. The DNA of the CDR3 is TGTGCCAGCTCACCACAAAGGGTCTCTGGAAACACCATATATTTT.

The chain joins TRBV11-3 to TRBJ2-2, with D hard to call. The CDR3 totals 16 residues. Germline CDR1 and CDR2: SGHNT and YENEEA. Trimming left V 6 bases short and J 1 base short, with 15 bases between. The CDR3 DNA reads TGTGCCAGCAGTTCCCGGTCTACAGAGAACACCGGGGAGCTGTTTTTT. This codes for CASSSRSTENTGELFF.

The rearrangement links TRBV5-5 to TRBJ1-5; TRBD1 aligns across 7 bases. The CDR3 contains 15 residues. The V and J ends lost 2 bases and 4 bases, in that order; junction bases with no gene match: 6. CDR1 SGHKS and CDR2 YYEKEE come from the germline V gene (reference sequence). CDR3 in DNA: TGTGCCAGCAGCTTTACAGGGGCCGAAAATCAGCCCCAGCATTTT. This translates into CASSFTGAENQPQHF.

V and J are TRBV7-9 and TRBJ1-3; unclear D gene. Between the trimmed V and J ends, which lost 5 bases and 0 bases, there was a span of 17 bases. This CDR3 has 17 amino acids. Germline lookup yields CDR1 SEHNR and CDR2 FQNEAQ (reference sequence). CDR3 region: CASSREGPARSGNTIYF. CDR3 bases: TGTGCCAGCAGCCGCGAAGGGCCGGCCCGCTCTGGAAACACCATATATTTT. The full variable domain, with the rest looked up from reference TRBV7-9 and TRBJ1-3, is DTGVSQNPRHKITKRGQNVTFRCDPISEHNRLYWYRQTLGQGPEFLTYFQNEAQLEKSRLLSDRFSAERPKGSFSTLEIQRTEQGDSAMYLCASSREGPARSGNTIYFGEGSWLTVV.

The gene calls are TRBV5-4 and TRBJ1-2; maybe TRBD1 (6 bases). The CDR3 length is 12 residues. The V end lost 4 bases, the J end lost 8 bases, and 12 bases lay between the germline ends. Germline values: CDR1 SGHNT, CDR2 YYREEE (reference sequence). The CDR3 DNA reads TGTGCCAGCAGCAACAGGGTCCAGGGCTACACCTTC. Amino acids: CASSNRVQGYTF.

This clone was picked up one time. This chain uses TRBV11-2 with TRBJ1-4, with 8 bases matching TRBD1. Germline V gene data show CDR1 as SGHAT and CDR2 as FQNNGV. The CDR3 is made up of 15 amino acids. V dropped 5 bases and J dropped 4; count of bases not matched to a gene: 6. The CDR3 reads CASSLRTGFNEKLFF. As DNA, the CDR3 is TGTGCCAGCAGCCTACGGACAGGGTTTAATGAAAAACTGTTTTTT.

The rearrangement uses TRBV6-5 and TRBJ2-5, with D possibly matching TRBD1 (6 bases). The CDR3 has 16 residues. The germline V gene encodes CDR1 MNHEY and CDR2 SVGAGI. The ends were cut back, 2 bases at V and 2 bases at J, with 15 bases in the middle. The DNA of the CDR3 is TGTGCCAGCAGTTACACTCTTGGACAGTTTCAAGAGACCCAGTACTTC. It codes for CASSYTLGQFQETQYF.

The rearrangement joins TRBV5-1 to TRBJ1-4, with D possibly TRBD1 on 5 matching bases. Trimming took off 4 bases at V and 8 bases at J, with 18 bases between the two ends. The CDR3 has 15 residues. CDR1 SGHRS and CDR2 YFSETQ come from the germline V gene. CDR3 nucleotides: TGCGCCAGCAGCCCGCTAGGGGTGGCAGGGGAAAAACTGTTTTTT. Its protein is CASSPLGVAGEKLFF.

This clone came up a few times. The chain employs TRBV28 and TRBJ1-6; D is possibly TRBD1 (6 bases). CDR3 length: 16 amino acids. The germline gives CDR1 MDHEN, CDR2 SYDVKM. Trimming shortened V by 5 bases and J by 10 bases, and 21 bases separated the two germline ends. CDR3 DNA sequence: TGTGCCAGCAGTCCACCGGGGGGCAGGGGCGAATCACCCCTCCACTTT. This translates into CASSPPGGRGESPLHF. Full variable domain (remainder filled in from reference TRBV28 and TRBJ1-6): DVKVTQSSRYLVKRTGEKVFLECVQDMDHENMFWYRQDPGLGLRLIYFSYDVKMKEKGDIPEGYSVSREKKERFSLILESASTNQTSMYLCASSPPGGRGESPLHFGNGTRLTVT.

This chain uses TRBV7-9 with TRBJ1-1; perhaps TRBD1 as D (5 bases). Trimming pared 1 base from V and 2 bases from J, leaving 11 bases between. Germline CDR1 reads SEHNR; CDR2 reads FQNEAQ (reference sequence). This CDR3 is built from 15 residues. The CDR3 protein is CASSLGQGANTEAFF. The DNA of the CDR3 is TGTGCCAGCAGCTTAGGTCAGGGCGCTAACACTGAAGCTTTCTTT.

The chain links TRBV4-1 to TRBJ2-3; no firm D call. Germline V gene data show CDR1 as MGHRA and CDR2 as YSYEKL. The CDR3 loop spans 15 amino acids. V dropped 3 bases and J dropped 5 bases, with 15 bases sitting between them. The CDR3 nucleotides are TGCGCCAGCAGCCAGTTAGCTGGGTGGGGAGATACGCAGTATTTT. This sequence encodes CASSQLAGWGDTQYF.

This clone has just one count. The chain recombines TRBV11-1 with TRBJ1-2; a weak D match, TRBD1 (5 bases). V lost 5 bases and J 2 bases, leaving 12 bases between the germline ends. Germline assignment: CDR1 SGHAT and CDR2 FQDESV (reference sequence). The CDR3 extends over 14 amino acids. CDR3 DNA: TGTGCCAGCAGCCCTTCGACAGAGAACTATGGCTACACCTTC. Translation gives CASSPSTENYGYTF.

V and J are TRBV4-2 and TRBJ2-6; no clear D gene. V was pared by 0 bases and J by 0 bases, with 6 bases between. The CDR3 has 16 residues. The germline CDR1 and CDR2 sequences are LGHNA and YNFKEQ. CDR3 DNA sequence: TGTGCCAGCAGCCAAGATACGCCCTCTGGGGCCAACGTCCTGACTTTC. Protein sequence: CASSQDTPSGANVLTF.

This clone was seen once. The chain carries TRBV2 and TRBJ2-1; 7 positions match TRBD1. Germline values: CDR1 SNHLY, CDR2 FYNNEI. CDR3 size: 12 residues. V lost 5 bases to trimming and J lost 8 bases; unmatched junction nucleotides: 3. The CDR3 is CASSRGRDEQFF. CDR3 bases: TGTGCCAGCAGTAGGGGGCGAGATGAGCAGTTCTTC.

As for this clone: Other DNA sequences in this specimen translate into the identical CDR3. V is TRBV14 and J is TRBJ2-3; D remains ambiguous. The CDR3 extends over 13 amino acids. Trimming took 4 bases from V and 1 from J, leaving 6 bases between them. The germline gives CDR1 SGHDN, CDR2 FVKESK. CDR3 amino acids: CASSPDRTDTQYF. Here the CDR3 DNA reads TGTGCCAGCAGCCCGGATCGCACAGATACGCAGTATTTT.

The chain links TRBV12-5 to TRBJ2-3, with D uncertain. V was cut by 2 bases and J by 6 bases, with 9 bases left in between. CDR3 length equals 13 residues. From germline, CDR1 is LGHNT and CDR2 FRNRAP. CDR3: CASGLFSSDTQYF. In DNA, the CDR3 is TGTGCTAGTGGTTTGTTTAGTTCGGATACGCAGTATTTT.

The chain's CDR3 is CASSPRDIYSNQPQHF. CDR3 bases: TGTGCCAGCAGTCCGAGGGACATCTATAGCAATCAGCCCCAGCATTTT. V and J are TRBV27 and TRBJ1-5, with D maybe TRBD1 (6 bases). In germline, CDR1 is MNHEY, CDR2 SMNVEV (reference sequence). V was shortened by 5 bases and J by 0 bases, with 14 bases between the two germline ends. The CDR3 is 16 residues long.

This clone was seen only a few times. V is TRBV10-1 and J is TRBJ2-1; D may be TRBD1 or TRBD2 (5 bases each). This CDR3 contains 11 residues. V was cut by 10 bases and J by 10 bases, with 14 bases left in between. Germline V gene lookup returns CDR1 WNHNN and CDR2 SYGVQD (reference sequence). The CDR3 DNA reads TGCGCCACTACGACGGGGCGGGAGCAGTTCTTC. Translating it yields CATTTGREQFF.